This T cell receptor (beta chain) was found in a study of T cell responses to AZD1222 COVID-19 vaccine (dated by TCRdb to the early 2020s). In terms of the full investigation: AZD1222 recipients whose second dose came at about 4 weeks and those whose second dose came at about 12 weeks were combined into one group, since spike-specific TCR depth and breadth did not differ between the two schedules. TCR sequencing covered fewer than 250 trial participants: nearly 210 given two doses of AZD1222 and 26 given two doses of MenACWY control vaccine. Trial participants were enrolled into age subgroups of 18-55, 56-69 and 70-plus years, which contained 148, 28 and 57 TCR-sequenced participants, respectively. General conclusions and limits of the study: Vaccine-associated CD4 TCRs spanned the whole spike protein, with dominant responses in regions 160-218 and 743-854. Participants were mostly white British, with more females than males. The authors suggested clonal diversity may have been underestimated. Because no day 14 peak-response samples were available, repertoires were characterized only after the peak T cell response. Epitopes outside the regions mutated in the B.1.351 and B.1.1.7 variants were reportedly recognized by nearly half of the unique spike-specific TCRs. In the small 56-69-year group, the increase in depth fell short of significance, most likely because of low power. After two AZD1222 doses, both the breadth and the depth of spike-specific TCRs were significantly higher than at day 0 and than in MenACWY recipients. Conclusions about previously exposed vaccinees are limited because only 6 or 7 AZD1222 recipients were SARS-CoV-2 seropositive at baseline.

The time point label, as the study defines it: baseline before first vaccination. Vaccinee samples were obtained from the UK trials COV001 and COV002, which included a single-blind randomized controlled phase 2/3 trial of AZD1222 (ChAdOx1 nCoV-19) in healthy adults. Trial participant PBMC samples were collected at day 0 and day 28 after the second dose for TCRbeta chain sequencing. This clone showed up just once. The antigen this receptor binds is unknown. No much larger clone exists at a distance of one base, and base qualities are not known. The CDR3 regions of human TCRbeta chains were analyzed by immunosequencing. For the original study's pipeline: Repertoire TCRs were checked for matches against a reference library of SARS-CoV-2-specific TCRs that had been generated using the MIRA antigen-specificity platform. Breadth was defined as the fraction of unique TCRs that were SARS-CoV-2-associated, and depth was defined as the fraction of total T cells that were SARS-CoV-2-associated. Using the MIRA data, each spike-specific TCR was mapped to the spike region that the TCR reacts to and placed in a CD4 or CD8 class. Log10-transformed breadth and depth values were compared by one-way ANOVA with Sidak's multiple comparisons tests. The clones in this table, taken by TCRdb from immuneACCESS, are in-frame only. Not every clone is retained; where verified, under half of the shortfall comes from an unresolved V gene, and the cause of the rest is unknown. Clone size and V and J calls were adopted from that table, with D and trimming inferred from the DNA. The sample table shows roughly 140,000 clones, and 90% to 95% are seen once. Of the sample, roughly 4.6% falls within the top ten clones.

The CDR3 numbers 12 residues from cysteine through phenylalanine. CDR3 DNA only is kept here, 36 bases in frame from base 1. The germline V gene encodes CDR1 SNHLY and CDR2 FYNNEI. The junction carries 4 bases between V and J, which are trimmed by 4 bases and 6 bases respectively. The sequence was obtained from an adult in good health. The rearranged chain carries TRBV2 and TRBJ1-6; no D gene can be assigned with confidence. The source material was peripheral blood, sampled on day 0 of AZD1222 vaccination. This receptor has the CDR3 CASSASNSPLHF. The sequenced DNA: TGTGCCAGCAGTGCCAGTAATTCACCCCTCCACTTT.